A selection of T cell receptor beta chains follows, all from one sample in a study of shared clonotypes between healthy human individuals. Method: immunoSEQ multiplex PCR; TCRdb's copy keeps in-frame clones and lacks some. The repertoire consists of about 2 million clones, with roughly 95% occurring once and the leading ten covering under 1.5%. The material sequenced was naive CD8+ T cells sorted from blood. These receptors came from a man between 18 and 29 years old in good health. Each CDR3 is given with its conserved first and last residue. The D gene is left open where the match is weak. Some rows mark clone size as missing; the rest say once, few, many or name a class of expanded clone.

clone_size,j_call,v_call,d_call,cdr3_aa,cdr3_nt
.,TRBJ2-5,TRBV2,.,CASSDSGSEAYQETQYF,TGTGCCAGCAGTGATTCAGGATCCGAGGCGTACCAAGAGACCCAGTACTTC
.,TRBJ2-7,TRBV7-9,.,CASSSPIGTPEYYEQYF,TGTGCCAGCAGCTCCCCTATCGGGACACCGGAATACTACGAGCAGTACTTC
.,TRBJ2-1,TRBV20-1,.,CSARVLNEQFF,TGCAGTGCTAGAGTACTCAATGAGCAGTTCTTC
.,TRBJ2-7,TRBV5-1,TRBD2,CASSFWGEGKQYF,TGCGCCAGCAGCTTCTGGGGGGAGGGTAAGCAGTACTTC
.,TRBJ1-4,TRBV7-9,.,CASSLGWGSDEKLFF,TGTGCCAGCAGCTTAGGTTGGGGTAGCGATGAAAAACTGTTTTTT
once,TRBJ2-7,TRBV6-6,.,CASSWTASSYEQYF,TGTGCCAGCAGCTGGACTGCGAGCTCCTACGAGCAGTACTTC
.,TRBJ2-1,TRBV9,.,CASSVSDYNEQFF,TGTGCCAGCAGCGTGAGCGATTACAATGAGCAGTTCTTC
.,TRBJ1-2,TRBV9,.,CASSVVPLSTDRANYGYTF,TGTGCCAGCAGCGTAGTCCCCCTTTCAACGGACCGCGCTAACTATGGCTACACCTTC
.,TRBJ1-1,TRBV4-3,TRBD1,CASRQGARTEAFF,TGCGCCAGCAGACAGGGGGCGCGAACTGAAGCTTTCTTT
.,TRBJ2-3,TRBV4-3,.,CASSQAPGVDTQYF,TGCGCCAGCAGCCAAGCCCCAGGGGTGGATACGCAGTATTTT
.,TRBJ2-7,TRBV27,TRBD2,CASSLSTTSGVSYEQYF,TGTGCCAGCAGTTTATCTACGACTAGCGGGGTTTCCTACGAGCAGTACTTC
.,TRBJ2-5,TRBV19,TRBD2,CASSSAGWETQYF,TGTGCCAGTAGTTCAGCGGGATGGGAGACCCAGTACTTC
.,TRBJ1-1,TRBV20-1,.,CSARQITEAFF,TGCAGTGCTAGACAGATAACTGAAGCTTTCTTT
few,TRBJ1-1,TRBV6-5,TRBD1,CASRPTGGTEAFF,TGTGCCAGCAGACCAACAGGGGGCACTGAAGCTTTCTTT
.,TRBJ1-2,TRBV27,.,CASSFTGQNYGYTF,TGTGCCAGCAGTTTTACCGGACAAAACTATGGCTACACCTTC
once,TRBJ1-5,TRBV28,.,CASSLGGGPYSNQPQHF,TGTGCCAGCAGTTTGGGGGGGGGACCCTATAGCAATCAGCCCCAGCATTTT
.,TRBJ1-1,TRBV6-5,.,CASSPQDSYTEAFF,TGTGCCAGCAGTCCACAGGATTCCTACACTGAAGCTTTCTTT
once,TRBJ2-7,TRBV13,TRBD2,CASSLRTSGGAYEQYF,TGTGCCAGCAGCCTCCGGACTAGCGGGGGTGCCTACGAGCAGTACTTC
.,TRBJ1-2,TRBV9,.,CASSGWTDHNYGYTF,TGTGCCAGCAGCGGGTGGACAGATCATAACTATGGCTACACCTTC
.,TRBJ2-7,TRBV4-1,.,CASSQESQTIRYEQYF,TGCGCCAGCAGCCAAGAGAGTCAGACTATAAGATACGAGCAGTACTTC
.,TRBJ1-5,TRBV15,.,CATRDSYSNQPQHF,TGTGCCACCCGCGACTCCTATAGCAATCAGCCCCAGCATTTT
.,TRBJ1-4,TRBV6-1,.,CASSPASFNEKLFF,TGTGCCAGCAGCCCTGCCTCTTTTAATGAAAAACTGTTTTTT
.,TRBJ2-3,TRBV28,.,CASGTYTDTQYF,TGTGCCAGCGGGACCTACACAGATACGCAGTATTTT
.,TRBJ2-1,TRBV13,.,CASSQWDGNEQFF,TGTGCCAGCAGTCAGTGGGATGGCAATGAGCAGTTCTTC
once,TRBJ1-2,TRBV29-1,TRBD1,CSVEGDRGLNYGYTF,TGCAGCGTCGAGGGGGACAGGGGATTAAACTATGGCTACACCTTC
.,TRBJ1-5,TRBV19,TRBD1,CASSTGQVYSNQPQHF,TGTGCCAGTAGTACAGGACAGGTTTATAGCAATCAGCCCCAGCATTTT
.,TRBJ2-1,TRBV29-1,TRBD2,CSVPGLAGVSDDNEQFF,TGCAGCGTTCCGGGACTAGCGGGGGTCTCCGATGACAATGAGCAGTTCTTC
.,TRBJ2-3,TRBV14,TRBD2,CASSLGGRYSDTQYF,TGTGCCAGCAGCCTGGGCGGGAGGTACTCAGATACGCAGTATTTT
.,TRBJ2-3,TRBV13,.,CASSFSRDTQYF,TGTGCCAGCAGCTTCTCCCGAGATACGCAGTATTTT
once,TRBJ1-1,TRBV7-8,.,CASSARAGNLNTEAFF,TGTGCCAGCAGCGCCAGAGCAGGGAACTTGAACACTGAAGCTTTCTTT
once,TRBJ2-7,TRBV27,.,CASSSPRRGQDEQYF,TGTGCCAGCAGTTCACCAAGACGGGGCCAGGACGAGCAGTACTTC
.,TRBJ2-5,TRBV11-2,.,CASSPLPGALGAFQETQYF,TGTGCCAGCAGCCCACTCCCTGGGGCCCTCGGGGCATTCCAAGAGACCCAGTACTTC
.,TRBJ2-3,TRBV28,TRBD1,CASRRTGTSDTQYF,TGTGCCAGCAGGAGGACAGGGACATCCGATACGCAGTATTTT
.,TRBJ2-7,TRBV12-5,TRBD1,CASGFPGTGPYEQYF,TGTGCTAGTGGTTTCCCCGGGACAGGGCCGTACGAGCAGTACTTC
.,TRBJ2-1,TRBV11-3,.,CASSSDWNEQFF,TGTGCCAGCAGCTCCGACTGGAATGAGCAGTTCTTC
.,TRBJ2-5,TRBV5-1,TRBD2,CASSGGLAAYQETQYF,TGCGCCAGCAGTGGGGGACTAGCGGCGTACCAAGAGACCCAGTACTTC
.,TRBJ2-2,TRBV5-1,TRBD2,CASSDEWEGTGELFF,TGCGCCAGCAGCGATGAGTGGGAGGGCACCGGGGAGCTGTTTTTT
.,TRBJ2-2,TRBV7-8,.,CASSLVLAGDTTGELFF,TGTGCCAGCAGCTTAGTGTTGGCAGGGGATACCACCGGGGAGCTGTTTTTT
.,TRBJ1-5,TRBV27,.,CASSWTGYSNQPQHF,TGTGCCAGCAGCTGGACGGGCTATAGCAATCAGCCCCAGCATTTT
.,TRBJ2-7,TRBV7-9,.,CASSLEPLGGYEQYF,TGTGCCAGCAGCTTAGAACCATTGGGGGGCTACGAGCAGTACTTC
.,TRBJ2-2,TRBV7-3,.,CASSLGPGPDTGELFF,TGTGCCAGCAGCTTAGGCCCAGGCCCTGACACCGGGGAGCTGTTTTTT
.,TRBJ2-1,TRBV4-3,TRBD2,CASSQVRLAGAVEFF,TGCGCCAGCAGCCAAGTTAGACTAGCGGGAGCAGTGGAGTTCTTC
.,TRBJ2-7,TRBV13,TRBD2,CASSHPTSGGSGEQYF,TGTGCCAGCAGCCACCCGACTAGCGGGGGGTCGGGCGAGCAGTACTTC
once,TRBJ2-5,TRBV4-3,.,CASSRGTDDQETQYF,TGCGCCAGCAGCCGCGGGACTGATGACCAAGAGACCCAGTACTTC
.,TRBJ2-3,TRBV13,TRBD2,CASSPPGTSGTDTQYF,TGTGCCAGCAGCCCCCCCGGGACTAGCGGGACAGATACGCAGTATTTT
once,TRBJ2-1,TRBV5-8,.,CASSLSENPNEQFF,TGTGCCAGCAGCTTGTCTGAAAATCCGAATGAGCAGTTCTTC
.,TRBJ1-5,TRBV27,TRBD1,CASSLIPTGTGHGQPQHF,TGTGCCAGCAGTCTCATTCCCACCGGGACAGGCCACGGTCAGCCCCAGCATTTT
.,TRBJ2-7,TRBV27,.,CASSFRGHEQYF,TGTGCCAGCAGCTTCAGGGGCCACGAGCAGTACTTC
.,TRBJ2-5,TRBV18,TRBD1,CASSPQGPRGPQETQYF,TGTGCCAGCTCACCACAAGGGCCCAGGGGGCCCCAAGAGACCCAGTACTTC
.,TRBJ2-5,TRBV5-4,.,CASSFDAVQETQYF,TGTGCCAGCAGCTTCGATGCAGTCCAAGAGACCCAGTACTTC
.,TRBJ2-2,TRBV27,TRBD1,CASSFSQGAAGELFF,TGTGCCAGCAGTTTTAGTCAGGGGGCGGCCGGGGAGCTGTTTTTT
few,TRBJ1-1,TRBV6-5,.,CASSYGEGEAFF,TGTGCCAGCAGTTACGGAGAGGGGGAAGCTTTCTTT
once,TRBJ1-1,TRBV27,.,CASSLRGGGDTEAFF,TGTGCCAGCAGTTTGCGTGGGGGCGGCGACACTGAAGCTTTCTTT